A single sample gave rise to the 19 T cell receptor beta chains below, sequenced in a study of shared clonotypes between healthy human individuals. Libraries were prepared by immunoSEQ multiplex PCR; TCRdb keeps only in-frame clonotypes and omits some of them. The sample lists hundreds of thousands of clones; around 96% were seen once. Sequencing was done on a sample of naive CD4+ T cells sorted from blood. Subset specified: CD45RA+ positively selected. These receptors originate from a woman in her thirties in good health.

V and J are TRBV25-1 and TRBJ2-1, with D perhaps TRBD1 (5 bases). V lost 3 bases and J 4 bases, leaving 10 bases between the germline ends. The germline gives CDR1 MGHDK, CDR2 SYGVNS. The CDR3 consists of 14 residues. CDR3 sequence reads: CASSDLPGYNEQFF. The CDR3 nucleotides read TGTGCCAGCAGTGATCTTCCAGGGTACAATGAGCAGTTCTTC.

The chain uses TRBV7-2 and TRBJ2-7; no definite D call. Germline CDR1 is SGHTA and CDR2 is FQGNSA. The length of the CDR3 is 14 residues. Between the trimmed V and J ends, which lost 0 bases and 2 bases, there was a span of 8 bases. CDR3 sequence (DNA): TGTGCCAGCAGCTTAGCAGGCAACACCTACGAGCAGTACTTC. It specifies CASSLAGNTYEQYF.

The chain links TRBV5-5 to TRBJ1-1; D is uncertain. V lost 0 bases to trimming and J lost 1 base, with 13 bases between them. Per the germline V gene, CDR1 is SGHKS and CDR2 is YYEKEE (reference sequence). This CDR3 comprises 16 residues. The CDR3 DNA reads TGTGCCAGCAGCTTGGCCAAAGGACTGGGGAACACTGAAGCTTTCTTT. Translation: CASSLAKGLGNTEAFF.

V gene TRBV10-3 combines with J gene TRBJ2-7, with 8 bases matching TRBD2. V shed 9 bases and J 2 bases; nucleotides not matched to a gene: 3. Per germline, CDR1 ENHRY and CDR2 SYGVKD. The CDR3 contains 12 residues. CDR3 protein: CAISGDPYEQYF. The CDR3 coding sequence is TGTGCCATTAGCGGGGACCCCTACGAGCAGTACTTC.

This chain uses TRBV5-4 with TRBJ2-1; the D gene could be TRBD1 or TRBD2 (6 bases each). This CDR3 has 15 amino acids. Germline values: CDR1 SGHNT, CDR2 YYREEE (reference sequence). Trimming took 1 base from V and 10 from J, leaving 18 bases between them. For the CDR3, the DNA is TGTGCCAGCAGCTTGCCCCCATGGGGGGCTTACGAGCAGTTCTTC. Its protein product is CASSLPPWGAYEQFF. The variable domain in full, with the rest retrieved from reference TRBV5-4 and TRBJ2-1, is ETGVTQSPTHLIKTRGQQVTLRCSSQSGHNTVSWYQQALGQGPQFIFQYYREEENGRGNFPPRFSGLQFPNYSSELNVNALELDDSALYLCASSLPPWGAYEQFFGPGTRLTVL.

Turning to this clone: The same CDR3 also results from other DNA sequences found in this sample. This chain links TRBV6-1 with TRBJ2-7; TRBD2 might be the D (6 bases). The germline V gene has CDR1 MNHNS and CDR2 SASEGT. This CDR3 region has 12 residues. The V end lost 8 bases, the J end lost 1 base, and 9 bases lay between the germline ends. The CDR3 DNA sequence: TGTGCCAGCCGGCGGGGTTCCTACGAGCAGTACTTC. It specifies CASRRGSYEQYF.

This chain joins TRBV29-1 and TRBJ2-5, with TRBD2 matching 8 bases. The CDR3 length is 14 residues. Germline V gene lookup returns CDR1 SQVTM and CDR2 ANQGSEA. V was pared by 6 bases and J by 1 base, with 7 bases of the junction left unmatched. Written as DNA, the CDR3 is TGCAGCGTAGCCTATGGGACTAGCCAAGAGACCCAGTACTTC. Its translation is CSVAYGTSQETQYF. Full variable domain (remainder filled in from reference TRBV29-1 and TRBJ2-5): SAVISQKPSRDICQRGTSLTIQCQVDSQVTMMFWYRQQPGQSLTLIATANQGSEATYESGFVIDKFPISRPNLTFSTLTVSNMSPEDSSIYLCSVAYGTSQETQYFGPGTRLLVL.

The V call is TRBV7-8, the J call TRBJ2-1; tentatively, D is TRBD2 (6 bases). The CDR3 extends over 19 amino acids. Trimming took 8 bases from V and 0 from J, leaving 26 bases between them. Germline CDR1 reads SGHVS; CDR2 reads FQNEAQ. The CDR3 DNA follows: TGTGCCAGCTCGGCGCGCCACATTCTAGCGCTGAGCTCCTACAATGAGCAGTTCTTC. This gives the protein CASSARHILALSSYNEQFF.

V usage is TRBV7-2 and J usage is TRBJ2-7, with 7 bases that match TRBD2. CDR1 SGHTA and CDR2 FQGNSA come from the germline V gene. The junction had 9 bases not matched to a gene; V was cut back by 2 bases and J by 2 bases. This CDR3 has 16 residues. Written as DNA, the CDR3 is TGTGCCAGCAGCTTAAGTTGGGGAGGGCTGACCTACGAGCAGTACTTC. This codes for CASSLSWGGLTYEQYF. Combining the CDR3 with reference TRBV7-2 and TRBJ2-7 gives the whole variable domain GAGVSQSPSNKVTEKGKDVELRCDPISGHTALYWYRQSLGQGLEFLIYFQGNSAPDKSGLPSDRFSAERTGGSVSTLTIQRTQQEDSAVYLCASSLSWGGLTYEQYFGPGTRLTVT.

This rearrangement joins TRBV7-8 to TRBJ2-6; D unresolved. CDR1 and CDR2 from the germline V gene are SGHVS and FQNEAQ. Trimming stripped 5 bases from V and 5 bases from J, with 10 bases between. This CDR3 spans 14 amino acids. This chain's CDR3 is CASSTQSRANVLTF. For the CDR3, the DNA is TGTGCCAGCAGCACACAAAGTCGGGCCAACGTCCTGACTTTC.

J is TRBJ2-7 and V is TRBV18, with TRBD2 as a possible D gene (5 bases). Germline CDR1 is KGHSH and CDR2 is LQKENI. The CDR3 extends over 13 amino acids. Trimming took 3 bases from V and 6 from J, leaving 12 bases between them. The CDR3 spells CASSPRGLSEQYF. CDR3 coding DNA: TGTGCCAGCTCACCCCGGGGTCTCTCCGAGCAGTACTTC. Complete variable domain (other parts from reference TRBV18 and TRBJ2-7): NAGVMQNPRHLVRRRGQEARLRCSPMKGHSHVYWYRQLPEEGLKFMVYLQKENIIDESGMPKERFSAEFPKEGPSILRIQQVVRGDSAAYFCASSPRGLSEQYFGPGTRLTVT.

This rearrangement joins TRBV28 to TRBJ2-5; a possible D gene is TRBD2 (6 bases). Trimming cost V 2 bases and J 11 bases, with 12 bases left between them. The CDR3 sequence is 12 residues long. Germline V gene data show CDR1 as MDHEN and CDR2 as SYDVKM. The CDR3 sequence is CASSLTGEEQYF. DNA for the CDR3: TGTGCCAGCAGTTTAACGGGGGAAGAGCAGTACTTC.

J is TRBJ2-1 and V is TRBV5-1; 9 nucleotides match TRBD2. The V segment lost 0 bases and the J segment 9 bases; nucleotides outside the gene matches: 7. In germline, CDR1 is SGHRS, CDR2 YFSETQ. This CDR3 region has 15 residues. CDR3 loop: CASSLESSGISEQFF. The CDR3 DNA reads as TGCGCCAGCAGCTTGGAGTCTAGCGGGATAAGTGAGCAGTTCTTC.

CDR3 protein: CASSLGLAGVLTGELFF. CDR3 sequence (DNA): TGTGCCAGTAGTTTGGGACTAGCGGGAGTGCTCACCGGGGAGCTGTTTTTT. The chain recombines TRBV19 with TRBJ2-2; 14 bases fit TRBD2. V lost 5 bases, J lost 4 bases, and 6 bases stayed unmatched. There are 17 residues in the CDR3. CDR1 LNHDA and CDR2 SQIVND come from the germline V gene (reference sequence).

CDR3 in amino acids: CASSPDVTGELFF. The CDR3 DNA reads TGTGCCAGCAGTCCCGACGTCACCGGGGAGCTGTTTTTT. The V call is TRBV6-6, the J call TRBJ2-2, with D unclear. Germline values: CDR1 MNHNY, CDR2 SVGAGI (reference sequence). CDR3 size: 13 residues. Trimming removed 5 bases at V and 4 bases at J, with 8 bases between.

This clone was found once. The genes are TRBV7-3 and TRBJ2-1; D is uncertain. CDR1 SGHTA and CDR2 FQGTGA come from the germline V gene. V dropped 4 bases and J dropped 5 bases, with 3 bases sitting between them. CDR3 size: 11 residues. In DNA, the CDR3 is TGTGCCAGCAGCTGTAACAATGAGCAGTTCTTC. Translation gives CASSCNNEQFF.

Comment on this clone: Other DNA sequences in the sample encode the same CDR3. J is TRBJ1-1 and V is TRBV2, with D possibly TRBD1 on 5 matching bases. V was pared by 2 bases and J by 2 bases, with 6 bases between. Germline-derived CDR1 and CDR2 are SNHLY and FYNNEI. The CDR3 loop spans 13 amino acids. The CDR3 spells CASSEQGNTEAFF. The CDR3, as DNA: TGTGCCAGCAGTGAACAGGGAAACACTGAAGCTTTCTTT.

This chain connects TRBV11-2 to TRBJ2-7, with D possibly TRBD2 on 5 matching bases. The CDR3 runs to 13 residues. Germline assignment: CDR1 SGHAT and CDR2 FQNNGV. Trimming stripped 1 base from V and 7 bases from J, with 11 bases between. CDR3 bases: TGTGCCAGCAGCTTAGTCCAAGGAGGAGAGCAGTACTTC. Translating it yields CASSLVQGGEQYF.

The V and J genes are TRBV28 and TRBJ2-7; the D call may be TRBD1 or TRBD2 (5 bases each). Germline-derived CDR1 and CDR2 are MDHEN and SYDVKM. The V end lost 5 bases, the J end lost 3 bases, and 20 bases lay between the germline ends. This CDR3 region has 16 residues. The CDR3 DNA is TGTGCCAGCAGTGGGGGTGGTACGGGAAAAAGCTACGAGCAGTACTTC. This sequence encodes CASSGGGTGKSYEQYF.